The rows below give T cell receptor beta chains drawn from one sample of a study of blood T cell repertoires in COVID-19. The protocol was immunoSEQ multiplex PCR, while the TCRdb copy is restricted to in-frame clones and leaves out a portion. This sample yields approximately 230,000 clones, of which about 80% are seen a single time; 15% belongs to the top ten. Sequencing was done on a sample of PBMCs or T cells enriched from blood (not recorded which). The receptors originated from a man in his forties who had recovered from COVID-19. Each CDR3 is given with its conserved first and last residue. D genes are given only for firm matches. The size field is filled for only some rows; it gives once, few, many or a size class.

TRBV6-2/TRBV6-3,TRBD1,TRBJ2-7,once,TGTGCCAGCAGTTACGGACAGGGGACCTACGAGCAGTACTTC,CASSYGQGTYEQYF
TRBV18,NA,TRBJ2-5,NA,TGTGCCAGCTCACCGGGACTCATGGAGACCCAGTACTTC,CASSPGLMETQYF
TRBV5-1,NA,TRBJ2-1,NA,TGCGCCAGCAGCCTCCCCCAGGGCCAGAATGAGCAGTTCTTC,CASSLPQGQNEQFF
TRBV9,TRBD1,TRBJ2-1,NA,TGTGCCAGCAGCTCAAACCGAGGACAGGGGTCGTGGGGCTCCTACAATGAGCAGTTCTTC,CASSSNRGQGSWGSYNEQFF
TRBV7-9,TRBD1,TRBJ2-7,NA,TGTGCCAGCAGTTCCATTTGGGGACAGGGGGCCACCTACGAGCAGTACTTC,CASSSIWGQGATYEQYF
TRBV5-1,NA,TRBJ2-3,NA,TGCGCCAGCAGCACACAGGGGACTAGCACAGATACGCAGTATTTT,CASSTQGTSTDTQYF
TRBV5-6,TRBD1,TRBJ1-2,few,TGTGCCAGCAGCTTGGGGACAGGGATAGTTAACTATGGCTACACCTTC,CASSLGTGIVNYGYTF
TRBV11-2,TRBD1,TRBJ1-5,NA,TGTGCCAGCAGCTTAGGACAGGGGGAAAATCAGCCCCAGCATTTT,CASSLGQGENQPQHF
TRBV27,TRBD1,TRBJ1-1,NA,TGTGCCAGCAGTCACAGGGGCCAGAACACTGAAGCTTTCTTT,CASSHRGQNTEAFF
TRBV6-4,TRBD1,TRBJ2-7,NA,TGTGCCAGGTTGGAGGTCAACAGGGGGCGTTACGAGCAGTACTTC,CARLEVNRGRYEQYF
TRBV25-1,NA,TRBJ2-5,NA,TGTGCCAGCAGCAGGGAGACCCAGTACTTC,CASSRETQYF
TRBV11-2,TRBD1,TRBJ1-4,few,TGTGCCAGCAGCGTCGGACAGGGGGCAGAAAAACTGTTTTTT,CASSVGQGAEKLFF
TRBV2,TRBD1,TRBJ2-7,NA,TGTGCCAGCAGTTATACAGGGGCCGAGCAGTACTTC,CASSYTGAEQYF
TRBV2,NA,TRBJ1-3,few,TGTGCCAGCAGGGTATCGTTGGGCGCTGGAAACACCATATATTTT,CASRVSLGAGNTIYF
TRBV14,TRBD2,TRBJ2-7,NA,TGTGCCAGCAGCCAAAGGAAGGGGGGACTAGAAGCCCGCTACGAGCAGTACTTC,CASSQRKGGLEARYEQYF
TRBV2,NA,TRBJ1-6,once,TGTGCCAGCAGCGGACAGCTGGATTCACCCCTCCACTTT,CASSGQLDSPLHF
TRBV29-1,NA,TRBJ1-4,NA,TGCAGCGCCCGCAGGGTAGAGGAAAAACTGTTTTTT,CSARRVEEKLFF
TRBV2,NA,TRBJ2-3,NA,TGTGCCAGCCGTACTAGCACAGATACGCAGTATTTT,CASRTSTDTQYF
TRBV29-1,NA,TRBJ2-1,NA,TGCAGCGTCCTGGCCCACAATGAGCAGTTCTTC,CSVLAHNEQFF
TRBV9,NA,TRBJ1-4,NA,TGTGCCAGCAGCGTAGACAGGGCGGGAGGAGAAAAACTGTTTTTT,CASSVDRAGGEKLFF
TRBV7-9,NA,TRBJ2-7,NA,TGTGCCAGCAGCTTAGGCGGCGGGGTCGACAATCGGTTTAACTACGAGCAGTACTTC,CASSLGGGVDNRFNYEQYF
TRBV27,NA,TRBJ2-3,NA,TGTGCCAGCAGTCTCGACAGATATACGCAGTATTTT,CASSLDRYTQYF
TRBV28,NA,TRBJ2-2,NA,TGTGCCAGCAGTTTTCTTCGAGGCGGGGAGCTGTTTTTT,CASSFLRGGELFF
TRBV27,NA,TRBJ2-1,NA,TGTGCCAGCAGTTTCAGGCGGACTTACAATGAGCAGTTCTTC,CASSFRRTYNEQFF
TRBV9,TRBD1,TRBJ1-3,NA,TGTGCCAGCAGCCCCCGACAGGGTTCTGGAAACACCATATATTTT,CASSPRQGSGNTIYF
TRBV4-2,NA,TRBJ1-1,NA,TGTGCCAGCAGTCGGCCCCAGGGTAACACTGAAGCTTTCTTT,CASSRPQGNTEAFF
TRBV19,TRBD1,TRBJ2-7,NA,TGTGCCAGTAGTGCCAATTCAGGAGCTTGGATCTGGGACAGCTCCTACGAGCAGTACTTC,CASSANSGAWIWDSSYEQYF
TRBV11-2,NA,TRBJ1-3,NA,TGTGCCAGCAGCTTAGTTGGAGGGGCTCGAGGAAACACCATATATTTT,CASSLVGGARGNTIYF
TRBV5-5,NA,TRBJ2-7,NA,TGTGCCAGCAGCTTGGAGGAGCGGTCCTACGAGCAGTACTTC,CASSLEERSYEQYF
TRBV28,TRBD1,TRBJ2-7,NA,TGTGCCACCCAGACAGGGGCCAAGGCCTACGAGCAGTACTTC,CATQTGAKAYEQYF
TRBV18,NA,TRBJ2-1,NA,TGTGCCAGCTTCTCCGGGGGAACCTACAATGAGCAGTTCTTC,CASFSGGTYNEQFF
TRBV11-3,NA,TRBJ2-1,NA,TGTGCCAGCAGCTACGGACTAATCCCTTACAATGAGCAGTTCTTC,CASSYGLIPYNEQFF
TRBV7-9,TRBD1,TRBJ1-2,NA,TGTGCCAGCAGCCAGACGACAGGGATTAACTATGGCTACACCTTC,CASSQTTGINYGYTF
TRBV5-1,TRBD2,TRBJ2-2,once,TGCGCCAGCAGCCCGACCCCGACTAGCGGGGAGAACACCGGGGAGCTGTTTTTT,CASSPTPTSGENTGELFF
TRBV4-1,NA,TRBJ1-4,NA,TGCGCCAGCAGCCCGCCGGGACTCCGGCTTGAAAAACTGTTTTTT,CASSPPGLRLEKLFF
TRBV7-3,TRBD1,TRBJ2-2,NA,TGTGCCAGCAGCTATTCCGGGACAGGGCCCGGGGAGCTGTTTTTT,CASSYSGTGPGELFF
TRBV7-8,TRBD1,TRBJ1-1,NA,TGTGCCAGCAGTATCGTGGACAGGGGGACTGAAGCTTTCTTT,CASSIVDRGTEAFF
TRBV28,NA,TRBJ2-7,NA,TGTGCCAGCAGTTTGCAAGGAGGCTCCTACGAGCAGTACTTC,CASSLQGGSYEQYF
TRBV18,NA,TRBJ1-1,NA,TGTGCCAGCTCACCAAGCGCAGGACTTATGAACACTGAAGCTTTCTTT,CASSPSAGLMNTEAFF
TRBV5-6,NA,TRBJ1-2,NA,TGTGCCAGCAGCTATGATCGTCTGGACATACATGGCTACACCTTC,CASSYDRLDIHGYTF